A single sample is the source of the 32 T cell receptor beta chains below, sequenced in a study of siplizumab effects on memory and regulatory T cells. The table came from immunoSEQ multiplex PCR; TCRdb's copy has only in-frame clones and leaves some out. The sample has around 65,000 clones, around 80% seen once. Sequencing was performed on memory CD4+ T cells sorted from blood. The source of these receptors is a human donor in good health.

The CDR3 DNA reads TGTGCCAGCAGCTGGGGAGGACAGGGGGGGAATCAGCCCCAGCATTTT. Its translation is CASSWGGQGGNQPQHF. The V gene is TRBV5-4, the J gene TRBJ1-5; 10 bases line up with TRBD1. Germline CDR1 and CDR2: SGHNT and YYREEE (reference sequence). V lost 3 bases, J lost 4 bases, and 7 bases stayed unmatched. The length of the CDR3 is 16 residues.

The chain combines TRBV6-1 with TRBJ1-5; D is undetermined. CDR1 is MNHNS, CDR2 SASEGT, per germline. Trimming cost V 1 base and J 6 bases, with 1 base left between them. The CDR3 sequence is 11 residues long. The CDR3 DNA follows: TGTGCCAGCAGTGAAGTTCAGCCCCAGCATTTT. Translating gives CASSEVQPQHF.

This clone was picked up one time. The chain employs TRBV7-3 and TRBJ2-2, with 9 positions matching TRBD2. V lost 6 bases and J lost 5; bases outside the gene matches: 7. CDR1 and CDR2 from the germline V gene are SGHTA and FQGTGA. The CDR3 has 15 amino acids. The DNA for the CDR3 is TGTGCCAGCAGTCGTAGCGGGGGCGATACCGGGGAGCTGTTTTTT. Protein: CASSRSGGDTGELFF.

This clone was seen more than once but under ten times. The CDR3 nucleotides read TGTGCCAGCAGCGGGACAGCTAATTCACCCCTCCACTTT. Protein product: CASSGTANSPLHF. The chain uses TRBV7-2 and TRBJ1-6; 7 positions match TRBD1. J gave up 6 bases and V 5 bases, and 1 base lay outside the gene matches. CDR3 length equals 13 residues. Germline V gives CDR1 SGHTA, CDR2 FQGNSA.

There are a few counts of this clone. This CDR3 reads CASSLVGRDYGYTF. In DNA form, the CDR3 reads TGTGCCAGCAGCTTAGTCGGCAGGGACTATGGCTACACCTTC. The V gene is TRBV7-2, the J gene TRBJ1-2; maybe TRBD1 (5 bases). The CDR3 is 14 amino acids. V was clipped by 1 base and J by 3 bases, with 9 bases between them. CDR1 is SGHTA and CDR2 is FQGNSA in the germline V gene. The entire variable domain, with the rest obtained from reference TRBV7-2 and TRBJ1-2, is as follows: GAGVSQSPSNKVTEKGKDVELRCDPISGHTALYWYRQSLGQGLEFLIYFQGNSAPDKSGLPSDRFSAERTGGSVSTLTIQRTQQEDSAVYLCASSLVGRDYGYTFGSGTRLTVV.

V usage is TRBV9 and J usage is TRBJ1-1; 7 bases map to TRBD1. CDR1 SGDLS and CDR2 YYNGEE come from the germline V gene. The CDR3 consists of 12 residues. The ends lost 3 bases at V and 4 bases at J; junction bases unmatched: 0. CDR3 sequence (DNA): TGTGCCAGCAGCGGACAGGGCACTGAAGCTTTCTTT. Its protein is CASSGQGTEAFF.

The CDR3, as DNA: TGTGCTAGTGGTTCTTGGGTTACGGGAGGGGGCAACTATGGCTACACCTTC. Amino acid sequence: CASGSWVTGGGNYGYTF. This chain links TRBV12-5 with TRBJ1-2, with 7 bases matching TRBD1. V was pared by 4 bases and J by 2 bases, with 13 bases of the junction left unmatched. CDR3 length equals 17 residues. Germline assignment: CDR1 LGHNT and CDR2 FRNRAP.

The CDR3 coding sequence is TGTGCCAGCAGGGCCACAGGGTCCGAGCAGTACTTC. It yields the protein CASRATGSEQYF. The chain couples TRBV27 to TRBJ2-7, with D possibly matching TRBD1 (6 bases). The germline CDR1 and CDR2 sequences are MNHEY and SMNVEV (reference sequence). The CDR3 is 12 amino acids. The V end lost 6 bases, the J end lost 6 bases, and 12 bases lay between the germline ends.

The chain uses TRBV30 and TRBJ1-6; 7 nucleotides agree with TRBD1. The CDR3 consists of 12 residues. V was clipped by 4 bases and J by 8 bases; unmatched bases: 2. Germline V lookup: CDR1 GTSNPN, CDR2 SVGIG (reference sequence). CDR3 residues: CAWNQGDSPLHF. As DNA, the CDR3 is TGTGCCTGGAACCAGGGGGATTCACCCCTCCACTTT.

The rearrangement uses TRBV27 and TRBJ2-1, with D tentatively TRBD1 (6 bases). Germline V gene lookup returns CDR1 MNHEY and CDR2 SMNVEV (reference sequence). V was clipped by 5 bases and J by 5 bases, with 13 bases between them. The CDR3 totals 14 residues. The chain's CDR3 is CASSQYRAHNEQFF. CDR3 sequence (DNA): TGTGCCAGCAGTCAATACAGGGCCCACAATGAGCAGTTCTTC.

The CDR3 sequence is CASSGSGGGPYNSPLHF. The CDR3 DNA is TGTGCCAGCAGTGGCTCAGGTGGCGGGCCCTATAATTCACCCCTCCACTTT. The chain carries TRBV6-1 and TRBJ1-6, with D hard to call. This CDR3 region has 17 residues. V was trimmed by 4 bases and J by 2 bases, leaving 15 bases between them. CDR1 and CDR2 (germline): MNHNS, SASEGT.

The chain couples TRBV19 to TRBJ2-5; D gene uncertain. This CDR3 comprises 12 residues. Germline values: CDR1 LNHDA, CDR2 SQIVND (reference sequence). Trimming removed 10 bases at V and 2 bases at J, with 11 bases between. CDR3 in amino acids: CATGRAQETQYF. CDR3 sequence (DNA): TGTGCCACGGGCCGGGCACAAGAGACCCAGTACTTC. The whole variable domain, filled in from reference TRBV19 and TRBJ2-5, reads DGGITQSPKYLFRKEGQNVTLSCEQNLNHDAMYWYRQDPGQGLRLIYYSQIVNDFQKGDIAEGYSVSREKKESFPLTVTSAQKNPTAFYLCATGRAQETQYFGPGTRLLVL.

This clone was seen a single time. This chain links TRBV7-9 with TRBJ1-1; no definite D call. CDR3 length: 15 residues. V shed 2 bases and J shed 4 bases, with 14 bases lying between them. From germline, CDR1 is SEHNR and CDR2 FQNEAQ (reference sequence). The CDR3 nucleotides are TGTGCCAGCAGCTTACAAGGAGGCGGGAGCACTGAAGCTTTCTTT. Translation gives CASSLQGGGSTEAFF. Together with reference TRBV7-9 and TRBJ1-1, the CDR3 gives the full variable domain: DTGVSQNPRHKITKRGQNVTFRCDPISEHNRLYWYRQTLGQGPEFLTYFQNEAQLEKSRLLSDRFSAERPKGSFSTLEIQRTEQGDSAMYLCASSLQGGGSTEAFFGQGTRLTVV.

V and J are TRBV15 and TRBJ1-2; D remains ambiguous. The ends were cut back, 0 bases at V and 7 bases at J, with 12 bases in the middle. This CDR3 has 14 amino acids. Germline V gene sequence: CDR1 LNHNV, CDR2 YYDKDF (reference sequence). The CDR3 sequence: CATSRDRQQSGYTF. DNA for the CDR3: TGTGCCACCAGCAGAGATCGGCAGCAGAGTGGCTACACCTTC.

CDR3 coding DNA: TGTGCCAACGCGGCGGGGTCGAACACCGGGGAGCTGTTTTTT. Residues: CANAAGSNTGELFF. This sequence joins TRBV2 and TRBJ2-2; weak D call: TRBD2 (6 bases). The CDR3 has 14 residues. V gave up 10 bases and J gave up 0 bases, with 12 bases separating them. Per the germline V gene, CDR1 is SNHLY and CDR2 is FYNNEI.

The genes are TRBV11-2 and TRBJ1-1; possibly TRBD1 for D (5 bases). CDR1 and CDR2 from the germline V gene are SGHAT and FQNNGV. The CDR3 contains 16 residues. Trimming pared 1 base from V and 5 bases from J, leaving 17 bases between. The CDR3: CASSLAPPGGGTEAFF. The CDR3 DNA sequence: TGTGCCAGCAGCTTAGCCCCTCCCGGGGGAGGGACTGAAGCTTTCTTT.

The V call is TRBV4-3, the J call TRBJ2-5; 7 nucleotides match TRBD1. V shed 1 base and J 4 bases; nucleotides not matched to a gene: 6. Germline CDR1 and CDR2: LGHNA and YSLEER. This CDR3 region has 15 residues. The CDR3 reads CASSQARGRLETQYF. CDR3 bases: TGCGCCAGCAGCCAAGCCAGGGGGAGACTAGAGACCCAGTACTTC.

This clone was seen a few times. The gene calls are TRBV5-4 and TRBJ1-1; TRBD1 matches 7 bases. Germline CDR1 SGHNT, CDR2 YYREEE (reference sequence). The CDR3 length is 14 residues. J lost 0 bases, V lost 3 bases, and 2 bases had no gene match. The CDR3 DNA sequence: TGTGCCAGCAGCTCGGGACAGATGAACACTGAAGCTTTCTTT. Translated: CASSSGQMNTEAFF.

The rearrangement joins TRBV7-9 to TRBJ2-3, with a tentative D call TRBD2 (6 bases). Germline assignment: CDR1 SEHNR and CDR2 FQNEAQ (reference sequence). The V end was cut by 6 bases, the J end by 6 bases, with 10 bases between. The CDR3 extends over 12 amino acids. The DNA of the CDR3 is TGTGCCAGCAGTATAAGCGGGGATACGCAGTATTTT. Protein: CASSISGDTQYF.

This clone has just one count. The chain recombines TRBV5-6 with TRBJ1-2; 7 positions match TRBD1. The V gene's germline CDR1 is SGHDT and CDR2 YYEEEE. This CDR3 is built from 15 residues. V gave up 4 bases and J gave up 4 bases; unmatched junction bases: 10. Here the CDR3 reads CASSPQGGEGYGYTF. The DNA for the CDR3 is TGTGCCAGCAGCCCGCAGGGGGGCGAAGGCTATGGCTACACCTTC.

The V call is TRBV7-2, the J call TRBJ2-5; the match to TRBD2 covers 11 bases. The CDR3 totals 15 residues. Looked up from germline, CDR1 is SGHTA and CDR2 is FQGNSA. V lost 5 bases, J lost 5 bases, and 7 bases stayed unmatched. CDR3 region: CASSGHGTSGETQYF. In DNA form, the CDR3 reads TGTGCCAGCAGCGGCCACGGGACTAGCGGTGAGACCCAGTACTTC.

The chain employs TRBV5-6 and TRBJ2-1; D not certain. CDR3 length: 12 residues. Between the trimmed V and J ends, which lost 0 bases and 10 bases, there was a span of 8 bases. Germline lookup yields CDR1 SGHDT and CDR2 YYEEEE. As DNA, the CDR3 is TGTGCCAGCAGCTTGGAGCATGGGGAGCAGTTCTTC. As protein: CASSLEHGEQFF.

The V call is TRBV5-6, the J call TRBJ1-1; D is uncertain. Germline CDR1 is SGHDT and CDR2 is YYEEEE. The CDR3 length is 15 residues. Trimming cost V 2 bases and J 1 base, with 12 bases left between them. CDR3 region: CASSFDPQENTEAFF. The CDR3 nucleotides read TGTGCCAGCAGCTTCGATCCCCAGGAGAACACTGAAGCTTTCTTT.

The chain links TRBV6-1 to TRBJ2-4; no reliable D call. This CDR3 contains 14 residues. V was shortened by 6 bases and J by 1 base, with 10 bases between the two germline ends. Germline V gene lookup returns CDR1 MNHNS and CDR2 SASEGT. CDR3 DNA: TGTGCCAGCAGCCCCCCCGGGGCCAAAAACATTCAGTACTTC. It yields the protein CASSPPGAKNIQYF.

The chain employs TRBV20-1 and TRBJ2-1; D remains ambiguous. CDR3 length: 11 amino acids. V was shortened by 6 bases and J by 4 bases, with 7 bases between the two germline ends. Per the germline V gene, CDR1 is DFQATT and CDR2 is SNEGSKA (reference sequence). CDR3 in amino acids: CSARDYNEQFF. The CDR3 DNA is TGCAGTGCCCGCGATTACAATGAGCAGTTCTTC.

This clone was seen just once. The rearrangement joins TRBV6-4 to TRBJ2-7; D gene ambiguous. CDR3 length: 14 residues. Trimming cost V 2 bases and J 9 bases, with 17 bases left between them. The V gene's germline CDR1 is MRHNA and CDR2 SNTAGT. The CDR3 DNA sequence: TGTGCCAGCAGTGACAGACCTATACCCGCCGGGCAGTACTTC. It codes for CASSDRPIPAGQYF.

The V and J genes are TRBV27 and TRBJ2-2; D is possibly TRBD2 (7 bases). V was clipped by 8 bases and J by 5 bases, with 18 bases between them. The CDR3 is made up of 15 amino acids. Per the germline V gene, CDR1 is MNHEY and CDR2 is SMNVEV (reference sequence). In nucleotides, the CDR3 is TGTGCCAGCTCCCCCGCGGGGGCGGGGACCGGGGAGCTGTTTTTT. Translation: CASSPAGAGTGELFF.

This chain joins TRBV7-2 and TRBJ2-7; possible D gene TRBD2, 7 bases. Germline V CDR1 and CDR2: SGHTA, FQGNSA. This CDR3 comprises 18 residues. V lost 2 bases to trimming and J lost 2 bases, with 22 bases between them. The CDR3 sequence is CASSLRGGGAGTTYEQYF. CDR3 nucleotides: TGTGCCAGCAGCTTAAGGGGGGGCGGGGCGGGTACTACCTACGAGCAGTACTTC.

The chain links TRBV5-4 to TRBJ1-1; D unresolved. Germline CDR1 is SGHNT and CDR2 is YYREEE (reference sequence). Trimming cost V 0 bases and J 0 bases, with 9 bases left between them. This CDR3 is built from 15 residues. CDR3 sequence: CASSLGASMNTEAFF. The DNA for the CDR3 is TGTGCCAGCAGCTTGGGTGCGTCAATGAACACTGAAGCTTTCTTT.

The chain recombines TRBV11-3 with TRBJ1-2; possibly TRBD1 for D (5 bases). Germline loops: CDR1 SGHNT, CDR2 YENEEA. The CDR3 spans 17 residues. Trimming took off 0 bases at V and 4 bases at J, with 18 bases between the two ends. CDR3 sequence: CASSLDGGAFYLYGYTF. The CDR3, as DNA: TGTGCCAGCAGCTTAGATGGCGGGGCCTTTTACCTCTATGGCTACACCTTC.

The CDR3 loop is CASSFRETQYF. CDR3 sequence (DNA): TGTGCCAGCAGCTTTCGAGAGACCCAGTACTTC. The rearrangement uses TRBV7-9 and TRBJ2-5; no definite D call. Between the trimmed V and J ends, which lost 3 bases and 4 bases, there was a span of 3 bases. The CDR3 contains 11 residues. CDR1 is SEHNR and CDR2 is FQNEAQ in the germline V gene (reference sequence).

This sequence joins TRBV18 and TRBJ2-7, with 7 bases identical to TRBD1. The CDR3 length is 13 residues. V shed 1 base, J shed 6 bases, and the junction held 3 bases outside the gene matches. Germline V gene data show CDR1 as KGHSH and CDR2 as LQKENI. CDR3: CASSPRTGGEQYF. The CDR3 region has the DNA TGTGCCAGCTCACCACGGACAGGTGGCGAGCAGTACTTC.